This is a list of T cell receptor beta chains from one sample in a study of blood T cell repertoires in COVID-19. Assay: immunoSEQ multiplex PCR; the TCRdb copy retains only in-frame clones and omits some. Of roughly 400,000 clones detected, roughly 86% appear once; the ten largest clones hold roughly 1.9%. The sequencing input was PBMCs or T cells enriched from blood (not recorded which). The receptors shown here come from a middle-aged woman with acute COVID-19. Both conserved end residues are part of each CDR3. The D gene is left open where the match is weak. Size is stated for part of the rows, as once, few or many counts, or as a class when the clone is expanded.

>.|TRBJ1-1|.|TRBV20-1
TGCAGTGCCGCGAAGAGCATTGAAGCTTTCTTT
CSAAKSIEAFF
>.|TRBJ1-2|.|TRBV30
TGTGCCTGGAGTGACCCAGGGAAACTCCTGTCCTACACCTTC
CAWSDPGKLLSYTF
>TRBD1|TRBJ1-5|.|TRBV11-2
TGTGCCAGCAGCTTCGGGACAGGGATTTTGGAGCCCCAGCATTTT
CASSFGTGILEPQHF
>TRBD2|TRBJ2-5|.|TRBV2
TGTGCCAGCAGTGATGCTAGCGGGGGCCAAGAGACCCAGTACTTC
CASSDASGGQETQYF
>TRBD1|TRBJ2-7|.|TRBV6-5
TGTGCCAGCAAGAAAGGGACAGGGGCCTATGAGCAGTACTTC
CASKKGTGAYEQYF
>TRBD2|TRBJ2-7|.|TRBV7-2
TGTGCCAGCAGCTTAAGCGGGGGATCCTACGAGCAGTACTTC
CASSLSGGSYEQYF
>TRBD2|TRBJ2-7|.|TRBV4-2
TGTGCCAGCAGCCAAGGACTAGCGGGGGACCACTACGAGCAGTACTTC
CASSQGLAGDHYEQYF
>TRBD1|TRBJ1-1|few|TRBV3-1/TRBV3-2
TGTGCCAGCAGTTACCGGGACAGATCTCGGACTTTCTTT
CASSYRDRSRTFF
>TRBD2|TRBJ2-1|.|TRBV27
TGTGCCAGCAGCCGGGGAGCGGGGGGATACAATGAGCAGTTCTTC
CASSRGAGGYNEQFF
>.|TRBJ1-4|.|TRBV7-2
TGTGCCAGCAGCCTCCAGGCAGGGCCTAATGAAAAACTGTTTTTT
CASSLQAGPNEKLFF
>TRBD1|TRBJ1-6|.|TRBV18
TGTGCCAGCTCACAAGGACAGGGGACGTATTCACCCCTCCACTTT
CASSQGQGTYSPLHF
>.|TRBJ1-6|.|TRBV27
TGTGCCAGCAGTTTCCGAGGCAGGGAAAATTCACCCCTCCACTTT
CASSFRGRENSPLHF
>.|TRBJ1-2|.|TRBV3-1/TRBV3-2
TGTGCGTCGGGGGCTAACTATGGCTACACCTTC
CASGANYGYTF
>TRBD1|TRBJ1-2|few|TRBV6-5
TGTGCCAGCGACAGGGGTAACTATGGCTACACCTTC
CASDRGNYGYTF
>.|TRBJ1-5|.|TRBV19
TGTGCCAGTAGTACCGGACAGTTCGGTCAGCCCCAGCATTTT
CASSTGQFGQPQHF
>.|TRBJ1-1|few|TRBV7-2
TGTGCCAGCAGTTTAGCTGGGGGCATTGAAGCTTTCTTT
CASSLAGGIEAFF
>.|TRBJ2-7|.|TRBV29-1
TGCAGCGTTGTGATAGCAGTGAAGGAGCAGTACTTC
CSVVIAVKEQYF
>TRBD2|TRBJ2-1|.|TRBV4-2
TGTGCCAGCAGCCACCTTAGCGGGGGGTCCTACAATGAGCAGTTCTTC
CASSHLSGGSYNEQFF
>.|TRBJ1-3|.|TRBV15
TGTGCCACCAGCAGAGATCTTGCCAGGGTTGACACCATATATTTT
CATSRDLARVDTIYF
>.|TRBJ2-1|once|TRBV19
TGTGCCAGTAGTATTTTGCAGGCGGGGCATGATGAGCAGTTCTTC
CASSILQAGHDEQFF
>.|TRBJ2-1|.|TRBV11-3
TGTGCCAGCAGCTTAGGACAGTACAATGAGCAGTTCTTC
CASSLGQYNEQFF
>.|TRBJ2-7|.|TRBV27
TGTGCCAGCAGTTTCAAACCAGACTCTTTCTACGAGCAGTACTTC
CASSFKPDSFYEQYF
>TRBD2|TRBJ2-7|few|TRBV18
TGTGCCAGCTCACCATGGACTAGCGAGACCTACGAGCAGTACTTC
CASSPWTSETYEQYF